This record looks at one T cell receptor (beta chain) sequence and its context. Germline trimming cut 0 bases from V and 6 bases from J; bases unmatched to any gene: 10. Germline assignment: CDR1 SQVTM and CDR2 ANQGSEA. This CDR3 comprises 15 residues. Sequencing used immunoSEQ multiplex PCR; TCRdb keeps in-frame clones, though not all of them. Of over 45,000 clones listed, roughly 84% are singletons. The data are from a study of memory CD4+ T cells and cytomegalovirus serostatus. The sort gate was single viable CD3+CD4+CD8-CD45RO+ cells for memory CD4+ T cells. The J gene is TRBJ1-2, the V gene TRBV29-1; 7 bases fit TRBD1. Input material: memory CD4+ T cells from blood. The sequence was obtained from an adult in good health and CMV-seronegative. Some clones in this sample may be carry-over from other donors' samples. The CDR3 DNA reads TGCAGCGTTGAAGATCTTAACAGGGGATTGGATGGCTACACCTTC. Translation gives CSVEDLNRGLDGYTF.